What follows is one T cell receptor (beta chain) and its context. Its antigen is still unknown. At one of its ends the junction is not consistent with the germline gene, which may arise from a read error. The source of the sample is a study of radiotherapy plus CTLA-4 blockade in lung cancer. Study observations and caveats: In blood, early T cell clone dynamics reportedly predicted response best, together with interferon-beta.

Sequencing was performed with immunoSEQ multiplex PCR; in TCRdb, only in-frame clones are kept and a portion is missing. The sample has nearly 110,000 clones, about 84% seen once. The germline V gene encodes CDR1 SSHAT and CDR2 FNYEAQ (reference sequence). The CDR3 extends over 15 amino acids. Alongside CTLA-4 blockade with ipilimumab, patients with chemo-refractory metastatic non-small-cell lung cancer received focal radiation. The source is a human donor with non-small cell lung cancer that progressed on radiotherapy plus ipilimumab. Some clones in this sample may be carry-over from other donors' samples. Sequences were derived from peripheral blood, sampled from a patient treated with radiotherapy plus ipilimumab. V and J are TRBV7-7 and TRBJ2-5, with 8 bases identical to TRBD1. The CDR3 is CASRKGTGQQETQYF. CDR3 bases: TGTGCTAGCAGGAAAGGGACAGGTCAACAAGAGACCCAGTACTTC.